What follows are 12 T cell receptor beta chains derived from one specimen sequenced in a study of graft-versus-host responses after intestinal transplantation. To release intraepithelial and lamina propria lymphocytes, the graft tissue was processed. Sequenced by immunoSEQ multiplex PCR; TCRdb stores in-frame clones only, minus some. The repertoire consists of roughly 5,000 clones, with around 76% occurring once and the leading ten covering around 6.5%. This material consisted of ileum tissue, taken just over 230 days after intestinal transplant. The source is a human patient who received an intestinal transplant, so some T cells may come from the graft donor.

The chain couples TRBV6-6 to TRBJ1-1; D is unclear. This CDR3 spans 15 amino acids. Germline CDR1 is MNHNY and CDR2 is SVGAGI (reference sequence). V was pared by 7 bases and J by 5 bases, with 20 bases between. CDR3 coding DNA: TGTGCCAGCATGTTTAATGGTGGGCTTGGGACTGAAGCTTTCTTT. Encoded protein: CASMFNGGLGTEAFF.

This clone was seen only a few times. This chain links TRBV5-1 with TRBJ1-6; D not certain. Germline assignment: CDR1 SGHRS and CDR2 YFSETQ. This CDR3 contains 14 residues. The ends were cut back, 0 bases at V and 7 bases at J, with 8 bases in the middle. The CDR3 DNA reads TGCGCCAGCAGCTTGGACAGCTCGAATTCACCCCTCCACTTT. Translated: CASSLDSSNSPLHF. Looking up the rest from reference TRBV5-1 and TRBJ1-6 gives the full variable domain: KAGVTQTPRYLIKTRGQQVTLSCSPISGHRSVSWYQQTPGQGLQFLFEYFSETQRNKGNFPGRFSGRQFSNSRSEMNVSTLELGDSALYLCASSLDSSNSPLHFGNGTRLTVT.

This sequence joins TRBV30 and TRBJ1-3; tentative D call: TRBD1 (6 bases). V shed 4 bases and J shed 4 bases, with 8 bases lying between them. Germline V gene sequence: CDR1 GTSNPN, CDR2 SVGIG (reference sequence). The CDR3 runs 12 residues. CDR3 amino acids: CAWTDRGNTIYF. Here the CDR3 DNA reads TGTGCCTGGACGGACAGAGGAAACACCATATATTTT.

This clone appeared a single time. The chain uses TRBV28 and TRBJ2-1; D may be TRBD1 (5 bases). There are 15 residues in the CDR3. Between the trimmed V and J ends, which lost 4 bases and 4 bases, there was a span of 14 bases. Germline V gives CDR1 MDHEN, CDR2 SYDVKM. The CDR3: CASSSGTGLYNEQFF. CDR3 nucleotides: TGTGCCAGCAGTTCCGGAACAGGCCTATACAATGAGCAGTTCTTC.

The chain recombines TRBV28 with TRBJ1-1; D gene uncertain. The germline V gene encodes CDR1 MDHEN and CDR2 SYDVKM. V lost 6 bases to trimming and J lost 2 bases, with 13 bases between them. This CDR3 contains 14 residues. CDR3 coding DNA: TGTGCCAGCAGGCGCTCTAACAGTAACACTGAAGCTTTCTTT. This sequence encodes CASRRSNSNTEAFF.

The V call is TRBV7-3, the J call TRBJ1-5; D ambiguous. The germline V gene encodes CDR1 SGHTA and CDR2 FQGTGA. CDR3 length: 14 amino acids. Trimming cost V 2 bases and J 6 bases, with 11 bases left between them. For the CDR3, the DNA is TGTGCCAGCAGCTTAGGTGGCGGCAGTCAGCCCCAGCATTTT. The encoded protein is CASSLGGGSQPQHF.

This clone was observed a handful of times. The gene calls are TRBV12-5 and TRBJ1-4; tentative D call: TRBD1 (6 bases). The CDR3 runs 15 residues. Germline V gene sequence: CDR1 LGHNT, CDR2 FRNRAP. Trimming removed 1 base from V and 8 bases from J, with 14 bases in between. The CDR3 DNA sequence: TGTGCTAGTGGTTTGGGGGACGGTGGGGGCGAAAAACTGTTTTTT. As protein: CASGLGDGGGEKLFF.

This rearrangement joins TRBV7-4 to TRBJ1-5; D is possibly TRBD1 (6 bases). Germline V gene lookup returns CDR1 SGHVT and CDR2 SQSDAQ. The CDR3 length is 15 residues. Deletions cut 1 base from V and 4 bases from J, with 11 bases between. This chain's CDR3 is CASSLEDSSNQPQHF. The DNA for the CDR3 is TGTGCCAGCAGCTTAGAGGACAGCTCGAATCAGCCCCAGCATTTT.

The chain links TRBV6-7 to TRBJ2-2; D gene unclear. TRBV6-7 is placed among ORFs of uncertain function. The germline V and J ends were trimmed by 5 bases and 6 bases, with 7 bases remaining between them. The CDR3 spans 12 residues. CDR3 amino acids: CASSPPPGELFF. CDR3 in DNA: TGTGCCAGCAGTCCACCCCCCGGGGAGCTGTTTTTT.

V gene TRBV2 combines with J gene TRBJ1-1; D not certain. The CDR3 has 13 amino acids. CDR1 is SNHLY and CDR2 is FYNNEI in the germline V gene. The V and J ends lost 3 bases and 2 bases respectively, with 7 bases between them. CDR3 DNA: TGTGCCAGCAGTGAGGTAGACAACACTGAAGCTTTCTTT. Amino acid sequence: CASSEVDNTEAFF.

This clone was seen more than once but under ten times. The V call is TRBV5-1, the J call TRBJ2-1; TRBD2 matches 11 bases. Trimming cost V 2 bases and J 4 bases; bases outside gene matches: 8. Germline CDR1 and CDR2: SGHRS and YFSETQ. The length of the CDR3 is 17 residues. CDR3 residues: CASSFSASGGLYNEQFF. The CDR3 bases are TGCGCCAGCAGCTTTTCGGCTAGCGGGGGGCTTTACAATGAGCAGTTCTTC.

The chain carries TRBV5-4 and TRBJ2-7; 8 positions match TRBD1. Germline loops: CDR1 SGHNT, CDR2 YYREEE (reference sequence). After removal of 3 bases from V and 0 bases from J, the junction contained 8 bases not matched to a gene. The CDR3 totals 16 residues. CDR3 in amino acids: CASSSYGTGYSYEQYF. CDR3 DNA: TGTGCCAGCAGCTCCTACGGGACAGGATACTCCTACGAGCAGTACTTC. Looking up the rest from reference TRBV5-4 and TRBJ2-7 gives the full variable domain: ETGVTQSPTHLIKTRGQQVTLRCSSQSGHNTVSWYQQALGQGPQFIFQYYREEENGRGNFPPRFSGLQFPNYSSELNVNALELDDSALYLCASSSYGTGYSYEQYFGPGTRLTVT.